The 31 T cell receptor beta chains reported below all come from one sample, sequenced in a study of cytomegalovirus exposure and HLA in healthy donors. 13 Jbeta primers and 60 Vbeta primers were used for the PCR. This table comes from immunoSEQ multiplex PCR, and its TCRdb copy is limited to in-frame clones, with some not included. This sample carries 150,000 to 200,000 clones, 80% to 85% of them seen once, and the ten largest clones take roughly 2%. Source material: PBMCs. The receptors here all came from a human donor in good health.

V and J are TRBV7-9 and TRBJ1-2; TRBD1 matches 7 bases. Germline lookup yields CDR1 SEHNR and CDR2 FQNEAQ (reference sequence). The CDR3 covers 15 residues. V was clipped by 5 bases and J by 0 bases; unmatched bases: 6. CDR3 protein: CASSQMTGSNYGYTF. The CDR3 bases are TGTGCCAGCAGCCAAATGACAGGGTCTAACTATGGCTACACCTTC.

V gene TRBV7-9 combines with J gene TRBJ2-1, with TRBD1 identical over 8 bases. The CDR3 has 15 residues. Germline V gene lookup returns CDR1 SEHNR and CDR2 FQNEAQ (reference sequence). V lost 1 base, J lost 5 bases, and 4 bases stayed unmatched. The CDR3 DNA follows: TGTGCCAGCAGCTTAGGGACAGGGATGGACAATGAGCAGTTCTTC. Translating it yields CASSLGTGMDNEQFF.

The count of this clone is one. The V and J genes are TRBV7-2 and TRBJ2-7, with D uncertain. The CDR3 extends over 13 amino acids. Germline V gene data show CDR1 as SGHTA and CDR2 as FQGNSA. The V end lost 10 bases, the J end lost 3 bases, and 16 bases lay between the germline ends. Written as DNA, the CDR3 is TGTGCCAAAGTAGACTCGGATTACTACGAGCAGTACTTC. It translates to CAKVDSDYYEQYF.

This chain links TRBV6-1 with TRBJ2-1, with 11 bases identical to TRBD2. Germline assignment: CDR1 MNHNS and CDR2 SASEGT. This CDR3 region has 15 residues. Losses at the gene ends were 6 bases for V and 5 bases for J; bases not matched to a gene: 6. The CDR3 bases are TGTGCCAGCAGCGAACTAGCGGGGGTTAACAATGAGCAGTTCTTC. As protein: CASSELAGVNNEQFF.

The V and J genes are TRBV19 and TRBJ2-2; a possible D gene is TRBD2 (6 bases). This CDR3 has 14 amino acids. Germline assignment: CDR1 LNHDA and CDR2 SQIVND (reference sequence). The V and J ends lost 3 bases and 1 base respectively, with 6 bases between them. The CDR3 bases are TGTGCCAGTAGTATGGGGGGGAACACCGGGGAGCTGTTTTTT. This translates into CASSMGGNTGELFF.

The chain recombines TRBV29-1 with TRBJ1-1, with TRBD1 as a possible D gene (6 bases). The CDR3 covers 13 residues. V dropped 4 bases and J dropped 0 bases, with 9 bases sitting between them. Per the germline V gene, CDR1 is SQVTM and CDR2 is ANQGSEA. CDR3 loop: CSVARDMNTEAFF. In DNA form, the CDR3 reads TGCAGCGTTGCTAGGGACATGAACACTGAAGCTTTCTTT.

The genes are TRBV7-8 and TRBJ2-5, with TRBD1 matching over 10 bases. The germline V gene encodes CDR1 SGHVS and CDR2 FQNEAQ. This CDR3 region has 14 residues. V lost 6 bases, J lost 4 bases, and 5 bases stayed unmatched. The CDR3 sequence is CASRTTGGIETQYF. The CDR3 nucleotides read TGTGCCAGCAGAACGACAGGGGGCATAGAGACCCAGTACTTC.

This sequence joins TRBV5-4 and TRBJ2-7, with 13 bases lining up with TRBD2. Per the germline V gene, CDR1 is SGHNT and CDR2 is YYREEE (reference sequence). CDR3 length: 16 amino acids. The J segment lost 0 bases and the V segment lost 4 bases, leaving 4 bases of the junction unmatched. In DNA, the CDR3 is TGTGCCAGCAGCCCCGGGACTAGCGGGGCCTCCTACGAGCAGTACTTC. As protein: CASSPGTSGASYEQYF.

The chain employs TRBV19 and TRBJ1-1; D call uncertain. The CDR3 covers 11 residues. CDR1 and CDR2 (germline): LNHDA, SQIVND (reference sequence). V was shortened by 5 bases and J by 4 bases, with 5 bases between the two germline ends. This CDR3 is CASSAGTEAFF. DNA of the CDR3: TGTGCCAGTAGTGCCGGCACTGAAGCTTTCTTT.

The count of this clone is one. The J gene is TRBJ1-2, the V gene TRBV7-2; D unclear. Trimming took 1 base from V and 4 from J, leaving 13 bases between them. The CDR3 is made up of 15 amino acids. Germline CDR1 is SGHTA and CDR2 is FQGNSA. CDR3 DNA sequence: TGTGCCAGCAGCTTAGAGTCGGGAGAGGCCTATGGCTACACCTTC. Translating it yields CASSLESGEAYGYTF.

The rearrangement links TRBV6-5 to TRBJ2-7; 7 bases line up with TRBD1. Germline V CDR1 and CDR2: MNHEY, SVGAGI. V gave up 2 bases and J gave up 5 bases; unmatched junction bases: 12. The CDR3 is 16 amino acids. This chain's CDR3 is CASSYVPGQPYDEQYF. The CDR3 nucleotides read TGTGCCAGCAGTTACGTCCCGGGACAGCCCTACGACGAGCAGTACTTC.

CDR3 in amino acids: CASSLGQGVGEAFF. CDR3 in DNA: TGTGCCAGCAGCCTGGGACAGGGGGTAGGTGAAGCTTTCTTT. This chain joins TRBV5-5 and TRBJ1-1, with TRBD1 matching over 11 bases. The CDR3 contains 14 residues. With V trimmed by 4 bases and J by 7 bases, 6 bases remained unmatched. Per the germline V gene, CDR1 is SGHKS and CDR2 is YYEKEE (reference sequence).

This sequence joins TRBV5-1 and TRBJ2-3; 9 bases are shared with TRBD2. Germline V gene data show CDR1 as SGHRS and CDR2 as YFSETQ. Unmatched junction bases numbered 5, after V lost 5 bases and J lost 1 base. This CDR3 region has 15 residues. In DNA form, the CDR3 reads TGCGCCAGCAGGCCTAAGCGGGGGGGCACAGATACGCAGTATTTT. Amino acids: CASRPKRGGTDTQYF. The complete variable domain, with remaining parts taken from reference TRBV5-1 and TRBJ2-3, reads KAGVTQTPRYLIKTRGQQVTLSCSPISGHRSVSWYQQTPGQGLQFLFEYFSETQRNKGNFPGRFSGRQFSNSRSEMNVSTLELGDSALYLCASRPKRGGTDTQYFGPGTRLTVL.

J is TRBJ1-2 and V is TRBV15; D gene uncertain. The ends were cut back, 0 bases at V and 8 bases at J, with 4 bases in the middle. The germline V gene encodes CDR1 LNHNV and CDR2 YYDKDF (reference sequence). The CDR3 runs 11 residues. Here the CDR3 DNA reads TGTGCCACCAGCAGAGATGAGGGCTACACCTTC. Amino acids: CATSRDEGYTF. The full variable domain, with the rest looked up from reference TRBV15 and TRBJ1-2, is DAMVIQNPRYQVTQFGKPVTLSCSQTLNHNVMYWYQQKSSQAPKLLFHYYDKDFNNEADTPDNFQSRRPNTSFCFLDIRSPGLGDTAMYLCATSRDEGYTFGSGTRLTVV.

The V and J genes are TRBV27 and TRBJ1-1; D not certain. This CDR3 region has 15 residues. V shed 2 bases and J shed 0 bases, with 10 bases lying between them. In germline, CDR1 is MNHEY, CDR2 SMNVEV (reference sequence). The chain's CDR3 is CASSLLGSLNTEAFF. Written as DNA, the CDR3 is TGTGCCAGCAGTTTACTCGGGAGTTTGAACACTGAAGCTTTCTTT.

The rearrangement joins TRBV5-1 to TRBJ1-1; 8 bases match TRBD1. This CDR3 is 15 amino acids long. With 3 bases clipped from V and 5 bases from J, the junction kept 9 bases outside the gene matches. Germline V gene sequence: CDR1 SGHRS, CDR2 YFSETQ. CDR3 loop: CASSSGQGSGTEAFF. For the CDR3, the DNA is TGCGCCAGCAGCTCAGGACAGGGTAGTGGGACTGAAGCTTTCTTT.

In the case of this clone: The identical CDR3 is also encoded by other nucleotide sequences in the sample. The rearrangement joins TRBV6-5 to TRBJ2-7; weak D call: TRBD1 (5 bases). Germline values: CDR1 MNHEY, CDR2 SVGAGI. V was cut by 8 bases and J by 1 base, with 18 bases left in between. The CDR3 is 15 residues long. The CDR3 region has the DNA TGTGCCAGCTCCCCTCAGGGCGCTCAGTCCTACGAGCAGTACTTC. This gives the protein CASSPQGAQSYEQYF.

The chain employs TRBV29-1 and TRBJ1-2; D possibly corresponds to TRBD1 (6 bases). The CDR3 extends over 12 amino acids. Germline loops: CDR1 SQVTM, CDR2 ANQGSEA. With 7 bases removed from V and 4 bases from J, the gap between germline ends came to 13 bases. The CDR3 DNA follows: TGCAGCGCGTCGGGACACCTCTATGGCTACACCTTC. Encoded protein: CSASGHLYGYTF.

The chain joins TRBV4-1 to TRBJ2-5, with TRBD2 matching 7 bases. CDR1 and CDR2 from the germline V gene are MGHRA and YSYEKL. The V and J ends lost 1 base and 1 base, in that order; junction bases with no gene match: 9. The CDR3 runs to 17 residues. In nucleotides, the CDR3 is TGCGCCAGCAGCCAAGGGAACACGGGGGGAATCCAAGAGACCCAGTACTTC. Amino acids: CASSQGNTGGIQETQYF.

The chain carries TRBV11-2 and TRBJ1-3; the D is unclear. Germline values: CDR1 SGHAT, CDR2 FQNNGV. Trimming pared 1 base from V and 4 bases from J, leaving 2 bases between. The CDR3 runs 12 residues. This CDR3 reads CASSLVGNTIYF. The CDR3 DNA reads TGTGCCAGCAGCTTAGTAGGAAACACCATATATTTT.

The rearrangement links TRBV4-1 to TRBJ2-5, with 9 bases identical to TRBD1. The CDR3 sequence is 17 residues long. J lost 5 bases, V lost 0 bases, and 10 bases had no gene match. Germline V gene data show CDR1 as MGHRA and CDR2 as YSYEKL. CDR3 in amino acids: CASSQDSNRGLKETQYF. CDR3 bases: TGCGCCAGCAGCCAAGATTCTAACAGGGGGCTGAAGGAGACCCAGTACTTC.

The chain recombines TRBV9 with TRBJ2-5, with 9 bases aligning to TRBD2. Germline lookup yields CDR1 SGDLS and CDR2 YYNGEE. Trimming cost V 3 bases and J 6 bases; bases outside gene matches: 9. The CDR3 contains 15 residues. The CDR3 DNA follows: TGTGCCAGCAGCGAGGAGCGGGGGGCCAGTCAGACCCAGTACTTC. Encoded protein: CASSEERGASQTQYF.

This rearrangement joins TRBV7-9 to TRBJ2-7, with a weak D call TRBD2 (6 bases). The CDR3 has 13 amino acids. Germline values: CDR1 SEHNR, CDR2 FQNEAQ (reference sequence). V was cut by 6 bases and J by 6 bases, with 15 bases left in between. CDR3 amino acids: CASRLTAGGEQYF. CDR3 DNA: TGTGCCAGCAGGCTTACAGCGGGCGGCGAGCAGTACTTC.

V is TRBV10-3 and J is TRBJ1-6; weak D call: TRBD1 (6 bases). This CDR3 contains 17 residues. Trimming cost V 0 bases and J 9 bases, with 18 bases left between them. The germline gives CDR1 ENHRY, CDR2 SYGVKD. DNA of the CDR3: TGTGCCATCAGTGAGTCTTTACGGCCAGGGGAGGGTTCACCCCTCCACTTT. Its protein is CAISESLRPGEGSPLHF.

The genes are TRBV27 and TRBJ2-7, with D tentatively TRBD2 (7 bases). V lost 6 bases and J lost 4, with 13 bases in between. The germline CDR1 and CDR2 sequences are MNHEY and SMNVEV (reference sequence). The CDR3 totals 13 residues. For the CDR3, the DNA is TGTGCCAGCAGCCGGGGGGCTGGGTACGAGCAGTACTTC. Its protein product is CASSRGAGYEQYF.

J is TRBJ2-3 and V is TRBV29-1, with D possibly being TRBD1 (6 bases). This CDR3 comprises 13 residues. Germline values: CDR1 SQVTM, CDR2 ANQGSEA. V was cut by 8 bases and J by 0 bases, with 12 bases left in between. The CDR3 loop is CSKKGESTDTQYF. In DNA form, the CDR3 reads TGCAGCAAGAAGGGGGAGAGCACAGATACGCAGTATTTT.

The gene calls are TRBV4-3 and TRBJ2-3; D is unresolved. This CDR3 is built from 14 residues. Germline V CDR1 and CDR2: LGHNA, YSLEER. Trimming shortened V by 1 base and J by 0 bases, and 5 bases separated the two germline ends. CDR3 sequence reads: CASSQGQSTDTQYF. CDR3 bases: TGCGCCAGCAGCCAAGGGCAGAGCACAGATACGCAGTATTTT.

This chain connects TRBV19 to TRBJ2-5; D gene uncertain. V gave up 11 bases and J gave up 5 bases, with 6 bases separating them. The germline CDR1 and CDR2 sequences are LNHDA and SQIVND (reference sequence). This CDR3 contains 9 residues. The CDR3 is CARAETQYF. In DNA form, the CDR3 reads TGTGCCCGTGCGGAGACCCAGTACTTC.

The rearrangement joins TRBV9 to TRBJ2-5; tentatively, D is TRBD1 (5 bases). Germline V gene lookup returns CDR1 SGDLS and CDR2 YYNGEE. The CDR3 spans 17 residues. The V gene lost 0 bases and the J gene lost 0 bases, with 15 bases spanning the gap. The CDR3 loop is CASSVATDGHDQETQYF. DNA of the CDR3: TGTGCCAGCAGCGTAGCTACTGACGGACACGACCAAGAGACCCAGTACTTC.

The genes are TRBV15 and TRBJ2-7; 10 positions match TRBD1. V shed 3 bases and J 2 bases; nucleotides not matched to a gene: 1. This CDR3 is 14 amino acids long. The germline gives CDR1 LNHNV, CDR2 YYDKDF (reference sequence). CDR3: CATSRDRGAYEQYF. CDR3 DNA: TGTGCCACCAGCAGGGACAGGGGGGCCTACGAGCAGTACTTC.

J is TRBJ2-5 and V is TRBV7-8; D might be TRBD2 (5 bases). Germline V gene lookup returns CDR1 SGHVS and CDR2 FQNEAQ. The CDR3 has 12 amino acids. V was cut by 6 bases and J by 5 bases, with 10 bases left in between. The CDR3 bases are TGTGCCAGCAGGGAGGAGAAGGAGACCCAGTACTTC. It codes for CASREEKETQYF.